This T cell receptor (beta chain) was observed in a study of blood T cell repertoires in COVID-19 (TCRdb year 2020). For the wider study: Samples from collaborators originated in the United States, Italy and Spain and spanned both the acute and convalescent phases of COVID-19. Samples came from the ongoing ImmuneRACE study (first 160 participants) plus 1,254 subjects from 6 global collaborators. The prospective study material was composed of cDNA or gDNA derived from T cells, B-cell-depleted T cells, or PBMCs. Where available, HLA class I and class II types were taken from metadata supplied by the sample provider and were not determined by assay-based typing. The repertoires were released in a freely available public database intended as a resource for research on the immune response to SARS-CoV-2. Sample metadata almost always included a de-identified subject ID, COVID-19 status, age in years and sex. Deeply sampled blood TCRbeta repertoires from subjects exposed to, actively infected with, or recovered from COVID-19 were included in the dataset.

The collaborating institutions used their own protocols to collect whole blood in K2EDTA tubes. Collaborator samples were shipped for TCRbeta analysis as frozen whole blood, isolated PBMCs, or DNA extracted from either sample type. Study-wide findings and limitations: The amount of clinical and demographic metadata varied by source and participant and was provided uncurated.

TCRbeta CDR3 regions were amplified from genomic DNA using the immunoSEQ Assay, a bias-controlled multiplex PCR. Per the original workflow: The number of nucleated cells in each sample was estimated by amplification of reference gene primers within the assay. To quantify the absolute abundance of each unique TCRbeta CDR3 rearrangement, sequence reads were collapsed and filtered. Productive Simpson clonality was computed per sample as the square root of Simpson's diversity index over productive rearrangements. As stored in TCRdb, this immuneACCESS dataset retains in-frame rearrangements with V and J assigned. A fraction of the clones does not appear; measured against another copy, unresolved V genes explain less than half of the discrepancy, and the remainder lacks a known reason. For V, J and clone size, that table is used; D and trimming come from the DNA. The sample has more than 85,000 clones on record, about 81% of them singletons. Around a quarter of the sample lies in the top ten.

This clone was recorded only once. It lacks a known antigen. The input lacks base qualities; no much larger clone sits a single base away. The CDR3 measures 18 amino acids from cysteine to phenylalanine. Solely the CDR3 DNA is kept, with 54 bases framed from the first base. Ends trimmed: V by 0 bases, J by 4 bases; bases unmatched to a gene: 9. Sequences SGHDT (CDR1) and YYEEEE (CDR2) are obtained from the germline V gene. The receptor was isolated from a man aged 65 to 85 with acute or convalescent COVID-19. The chain employs TRBV5-6 and TRBJ2-7, and TRBD2 matches 14 of the central bases. Sequenced material: peripheral blood. The CDR3 corresponds to CASSLGPGTSGGGYEQYF. The nucleotide sequence is given as TGTGCCAGCAGCTTGGGCCCCGGGACTAGCGGGGGCGGTTACGAGCAGTACTTC.